What follows are 25 T cell receptor beta chains derived from one specimen sequenced in a study of cytomegalovirus exposure and HLA in healthy donors (dated by TCRdb to 2017 to 2019). To prepare the library, the immunoSEQ multiplex PCR assay was applied. TCRdb carries this immuneACCESS record with in-frame sequences only. Its versions omit some clonotypes, under half of them owing to an unresolved V gene in the studies checked, with the rest unexplained. The sample includes 150,000 to 200,000 clones, with roughly nine tenths observed a single time. The ten largest clones add up to 5.5% to 6% of the sample. What was sequenced was PBMCs. These receptors all stem from a woman aged 25 to 39 in good health and CMV-seronegative.

V is TRBV5-1 and J is TRBJ2-3, with D perhaps TRBD2 (5 bases). Germline V gene lookup returns CDR1 SGHRS and CDR2 YFSETQ. Between the trimmed V and J ends, which lost 5 bases and 0 bases, there was a span of 7 bases. The CDR3 is 13 amino acids. The CDR3 here is CASRRVSTDTQYF. For the CDR3, the DNA is TGCGCCAGCAGGAGGGTCAGCACAGATACGCAGTATTTT.

This clone was seen only once. This chain connects TRBV19 to TRBJ1-4; tentatively, D is TRBD1 (5 bases). V lost 5 bases to trimming and J lost 12 bases, with 10 bases between them. This CDR3 spans 11 amino acids. The germline V gene encodes CDR1 LNHDA and CDR2 SQIVND (reference sequence). The CDR3 DNA follows: TGTGCCAGTAGTGACGAAGGGGAACTGTTTTTT. It is translated as CASSDEGELFF.

The CDR3 region is CASSSEAGSSYNEQFF. The CDR3 DNA reads as TGTGCCAGCAGTTCCGAAGCGGGGTCATCCTACAATGAGCAGTTCTTC. The V gene is TRBV2, the J gene TRBJ2-1; 7 bases align to TRBD2. Germline V gives CDR1 SNHLY, CDR2 FYNNEI. CDR3 length: 16 residues. J gave up 1 base and V 5 bases, and 8 bases lay outside the gene matches.

The genes are TRBV5-4 and TRBJ1-1, with D maybe TRBD1 (6 bases). Trimming took 2 bases from V and 1 from J, leaving 9 bases between them. The CDR3 covers 14 residues. Looked up from germline, CDR1 is SGHNT and CDR2 is YYREEE (reference sequence). CDR3 amino acids: CASSLGGGNTEAFF. The DNA for the CDR3 is TGTGCCAGCAGCTTAGGAGGGGGGAACACTGAAGCTTTCTTT.

The chain joins TRBV7-9 to TRBJ1-4; 12 nucleotides line up with TRBD1. There are 17 residues in the CDR3. Looked up from germline, CDR1 is SEHNR and CDR2 is FQNEAQ (reference sequence). The trim removed 5 bases at V and 3 bases at J, leaving 7 bases unmatched. CDR3 region: CASSVGTGGSANEKLFF. The CDR3 nucleotides read TGTGCCAGCAGCGTAGGGACAGGGGGCTCGGCTAATGAAAAACTGTTTTTT.

This rearrangement joins TRBV27 to TRBJ2-5, with 7 bases matching TRBD2. The length of the CDR3 is 15 residues. Germline CDR1 and CDR2: MNHEY and SMNVEV (reference sequence). J gave up 4 bases and V 5 bases, and 10 bases lay outside the gene matches. Here the CDR3 reads CASSPAGGRRETQYF. For the CDR3, the DNA is TGTGCCAGCAGTCCCGCCGGGGGGAGGAGAGAGACCCAGTACTTC.

The CDR3 is CASSSTPLGSYEQYF. The CDR3 region has the DNA TGTGCCAGCAGTTCCACCCCCCTCGGGTCCTACGAGCAGTACTTC. The chain uses TRBV27 and TRBJ2-7; D is undetermined. Germline CDR1 and CDR2: MNHEY and SMNVEV (reference sequence). V was cut by 4 bases and J by 1 base, with 14 bases left in between. The CDR3 is made up of 15 amino acids.

The chain has TRBV7-9 and TRBJ1-1, with D unresolved. The CDR3 is 15 residues long. The V gene's germline CDR1 is SEHNR and CDR2 FQNEAQ (reference sequence). Trimming cost V 0 bases and J 1 base, with 9 bases left between them. CDR3 DNA: TGTGCCAGCAGCTTAGCGCTGACGGCGAACACTGAAGCTTTCTTT. Encoded protein: CASSLALTANTEAFF.

This clone occurred once. The chain is built from TRBV2 and TRBJ1-5; D unclear. Looked up from germline, CDR1 is SNHLY and CDR2 is FYNNEI. V lost 2 bases, J lost 0 bases, and 8 bases lay in between. The CDR3 extends over 15 amino acids. The DNA for the CDR3 is TGTGCCAGCAGTGAATTAAGGTATAGCAATCAGCCCCAGCATTTT. This encodes CASSELRYSNQPQHF.

The gene calls are TRBV2 and TRBJ2-2; 9 bases fit TRBD2. The CDR3 consists of 14 residues. Germline CDR1 and CDR2: SNHLY and FYNNEI. With 6 bases clipped from V and 14 bases from J, the junction kept 13 bases outside the gene matches. The DNA for the CDR3 is TGTGCCAGCAGGGATAGCGGGGGCGCCGAACACCTGTTTTTT. Its translation: CASRDSGGAEHLFF.

V gene TRBV7-6 combines with J gene TRBJ1-1; perhaps TRBD1 as D (6 bases). CDR1 is SGHVS, CDR2 FNYEAQ, per germline. V was trimmed by 6 bases and J by 1 base, leaving 18 bases between them. This CDR3 has 16 amino acids. CDR3 DNA sequence: TGTGCCAGCAGTCATATCCGGGCAGGGGAGAACACTGAAGCTTTCTTT. Translating it yields CASSHIRAGENTEAFF.

This chain links TRBV27 with TRBJ1-1, with 7 bases fitting TRBD1. In germline, CDR1 is MNHEY, CDR2 SMNVEV (reference sequence). This CDR3 is built from 16 residues. After removal of 5 bases from V and 1 base from J, the junction contained 10 bases not matched to a gene. For the CDR3, the DNA is TGTGCCAGCAGTCCCGCAAGGACAGGAACGAACACTGAAGCTTTCTTT. Translation gives CASSPARTGTNTEAFF.

The chain couples TRBV30 to TRBJ1-2; 11 bases map to TRBD1. Trimming removed 5 bases from V and 5 bases from J; junction bases left unmatched: 1. Germline assignment: CDR1 GTSNPN and CDR2 SVGIG (reference sequence). CDR3 length equals 12 residues. CDR3 amino acids: CAWGTGGYGYTF. Here the CDR3 DNA reads TGTGCCTGGGGGACAGGGGGATATGGCTACACCTTC. Full variable domain (missing parts from reference TRBV30 and TRBJ1-2): SQTIHQWPATLVQPVGSPLSLECTVEGTSNPNLYWYRQAAGRGLQLLFYSVGIGQISSEVPQNLSASRPQDRQFILSSKKLLLSDSGFYLCAWGTGGYGYTFGSGTRLTVV.

The chain has TRBV6-5 and TRBJ2-1; tentatively, D is TRBD2 (7 bases). The germline gives CDR1 MNHEY, CDR2 SVGAGI. With 2 bases removed from V and 10 bases from J, the gap between germline ends came to 15 bases. The CDR3 contains 14 residues. As DNA, the CDR3 is TGTGCCAGCAGTTACCTCCAGGGGCGGGAGGAGCAGTTCTTC. Its translation: CASSYLQGREEQFF.

This clone has just a few counts. V is TRBV7-3 and J is TRBJ1-6, with D unclear. V lost 2 bases to trimming and J lost 8 bases, with 7 bases between them. The CDR3 extends over 13 amino acids. CDR1 and CDR2 from the germline V gene are SGHTA and FQGTGA. CDR3 region: CASSLSLHSPLHF. The CDR3 DNA reads as TGTGCCAGCAGCTTATCCCTCCATTCACCCCTCCACTTT.

The genes are TRBV5-5 and TRBJ2-3, with TRBD2 matching 7 bases. V lost 0 bases to trimming and J lost 5 bases; unmatched junction nucleotides: 3. The length of the CDR3 is 14 residues. The germline gives CDR1 SGHKS, CDR2 YYEKEE (reference sequence). CDR3 sequence reads: CASSLGTRKDTQYF. The CDR3 bases are TGTGCCAGCAGCTTGGGGACTAGAAAAGATACGCAGTATTTT. Combining the CDR3 with reference TRBV5-5 and TRBJ2-3 gives the whole variable domain DAGVTQSPTHLIKTRGQQVTLRCSPISGHKSVSWYQQVLGQGPQFIFQYYEKEERGRGNFPDRFSARQFPNYSSELNVNALLLGDSALYLCASSLGTRKDTQYFGPGTRLTVL.

The CDR3: CATSQGKETQYF. Here the CDR3 DNA reads TGTGCCACCTCACAGGGCAAAGAGACCCAGTACTTC. The gene calls are TRBV28 and TRBJ2-5; D perhaps matches TRBD1 (6 bases). Germline V gene data show CDR1 as MDHEN and CDR2 as SYDVKM. The V end was cut by 10 bases, the J end by 3 bases, with 12 bases between. CDR3 size: 12 residues.

The chain employs TRBV28 and TRBJ1-5, with 8 bases that match TRBD1. Trimming took 6 bases from V and 4 from J; bases not matched to a gene: 11. Germline CDR1 reads MDHEN; CDR2 reads SYDVKM. The CDR3 has 16 amino acids. CDR3 sequence reads: CASRPADRGRNQPQHF. The CDR3 DNA reads TGTGCCAGCAGACCGGCTGACAGGGGCCGAAATCAGCCCCAGCATTTT.

This clone was seen a handful of times. The V and J genes are TRBV4-2 and TRBJ2-5; D could derive from TRBD1 or TRBD2 (5 bases each). The V and J ends lost 3 bases and 2 bases respectively, with 10 bases between them. The CDR3 extends over 14 amino acids. Germline V gene data show CDR1 as LGHNA and CDR2 as YNFKEQ. In DNA form, the CDR3 reads TGTGCCAGCAGCCACCTGGGGGTACAAGAGACCCAGTACTTC. Translation gives CASSHLGVQETQYF.

This chain links TRBV7-9 with TRBJ2-7, with no clear D. CDR3 length equals 15 residues. The V and J ends lost 4 bases and 2 bases respectively, with 15 bases between them. Germline CDR1 reads SEHNR; CDR2 reads FQNEAQ (reference sequence). CDR3 bases: TGTGCCAGCAGCTCTTTAAATGATCCTACCTACGAGCAGTACTTC. Protein sequence: CASSSLNDPTYEQYF. The full variable domain, in which reference TRBV7-9 and TRBJ2-7 provide the parts outside the CDR3, is DTGVSQNPRHKITKRGQNVTFRCDPISEHNRLYWYRQTLGQGPEFLTYFQNEAQLEKSRLLSDRFSAERPKGSFSTLEIQRTEQGDSAMYLCASSSLNDPTYEQYFGPGTRLTVT.

The V gene is TRBV5-4, the J gene TRBJ1-5; D uncertain. Germline lookup yields CDR1 SGHNT and CDR2 YYREEE (reference sequence). The CDR3 has 12 residues. V was cut by 1 base and J by 7 bases, with 6 bases left in between. The CDR3 nucleotides are TGTGCCAGCAGCTTGTCAGGACAGCCCCAGCATTTT. It encodes CASSLSGQPQHF.

The chain combines TRBV4-3 with TRBJ1-1; tentative D call: TRBD1 (6 bases). V was shortened by 2 bases and J by 1 base, with 8 bases between the two germline ends. The germline V gene encodes CDR1 LGHNA and CDR2 YSLEER. The CDR3 consists of 14 residues. The CDR3: CASSQTGRNTEAFF. Here the CDR3 DNA reads TGCGCCAGCAGCCAAACAGGGAGGAACACTGAAGCTTTCTTT.

The chain employs TRBV7-2 and TRBJ2-5; TRBD2 might be the D (7 bases). The CDR3 has 14 amino acids. Germline V gives CDR1 SGHTA, CDR2 FQGNSA. The germline V and J ends were trimmed by 3 bases and 5 bases, with 13 bases remaining between them. This CDR3 is CASSLGGRVETQYF. For the CDR3, the DNA is TGTGCCAGCAGCTTGGGGGGGCGGGTGGAGACCCAGTACTTC.

V usage is TRBV18 and J usage is TRBJ1-4; no reliable D call. V lost 6 bases, J lost 6 bases, and 5 bases lay in between. This CDR3 is 11 amino acids long. In germline, CDR1 is KGHSH, CDR2 LQKENI. CDR3 sequence reads: CASSVDEKLFF. The DNA of the CDR3 is TGTGCCAGCTCGGTCGATGAAAAACTGTTTTTT.

The genes are TRBV7-2 and TRBJ2-7, with 9 bases aligning to TRBD1. The V gene end was trimmed by 5 bases and the J gene end by 4 bases; junction bases not matched to a gene: 6. The V gene's germline CDR1 is SGHTA and CDR2 FQGNSA. The CDR3 spans 14 residues. The CDR3 is CASSLPDRGYEQYF. The CDR3 coding sequence is TGTGCCAGCAGCCTACCAGACAGGGGGTACGAGCAGTACTTC.